One sample yielded the 11 T cell receptor beta chains listed below, sequenced in a study of cytomegalovirus exposure and HLA in healthy donors. Vbeta (60) and Jbeta (13) primers were used in the PCR. Repertoires were generated with immunoSEQ multiplex PCR, while TCRdb's copy carries only in-frame clones and drops some. The table shows under 95,000 clones, with about 85% occurring only once. Sequencing was carried out using PBMCs. The receptors shown here come from a middle-aged woman in good health and CMV-seropositive.

V is TRBV5-6 and J is TRBJ1-1; 11 bases align to TRBD1. V trimming: 0 bases; J trimming: 5 bases; junction bases outside the gene matches: 6. This CDR3 is 16 amino acids long. Per germline, CDR1 SGHDT and CDR2 YYEEEE. CDR3 bases: TGTGCCAGCAGCTTGGGGACAGGGGGCTGGGAGACTGAAGCTTTCTTT. Its protein product is CASSLGTGGWETEAFF. Combining the CDR3 with reference TRBV5-6 and TRBJ1-1 gives the whole variable domain DAGVTQSPTHLIKTRGQQVTLRCSPKSGHDTVSWYQQALGQGPQFIFQYYEEEERQRGNFPDRFSGHQFPNYSSELNVNALLLGDSALYLCASSLGTGGWETEAFFGQGTRLTVV.

J is TRBJ1-1 and V is TRBV7-8, with D unresolved. V was shortened by 3 bases and J by 4 bases, with 15 bases between the two germline ends. The germline CDR1 and CDR2 sequences are SGHVS and FQNEAQ. The CDR3 sequence is 15 residues long. This CDR3 is CASSFRPGEVTEAFF. CDR3 bases: TGTGCCAGCAGCTTTAGGCCCGGGGAGGTCACTGAAGCTTTCTTT.

The chain links TRBV7-6 to TRBJ1-1; 9 bases align to TRBD1. Losses at the gene ends were 6 bases for V and 8 bases for J; bases not matched to a gene: 10. This CDR3 is built from 14 residues. Germline V gene lookup returns CDR1 SGHVS and CDR2 FNYEAQ. The CDR3 region is CASSLRTGVVEAFF. The CDR3 nucleotides read TGTGCCAGCAGTTTACGGACAGGGGTAGTGGAAGCTTTCTTT.

This chain joins TRBV18 and TRBJ2-1; 10 bases map to TRBD1. This CDR3 is 15 amino acids long. V lost 5 bases to trimming and J lost 4 bases; unmatched junction nucleotides: 5. Looked up from germline, CDR1 is KGHSH and CDR2 is LQKENI. CDR3 amino acids: CASSLTGGAYNEQFF. DNA of the CDR3: TGTGCCAGCTCATTGACAGGGGGCGCTTACAATGAGCAGTTCTTC.

This chain joins TRBV13 and TRBJ2-7; D is possibly TRBD2 (6 bases). Trimming pared 0 bases from V and 8 bases from J, leaving 11 bases between. The CDR3 is made up of 13 amino acids. Germline lookup yields CDR1 PRHDT and CDR2 FYEKMQ (reference sequence). CDR3 in amino acids: CASSLGRGSKQYF. The CDR3 DNA sequence: TGTGCCAGCAGCTTAGGTCGGGGGTCGAAGCAGTACTTC.

The CDR3 sequence: CASRPIDRVLRNTEAFF. The CDR3 DNA follows: TGTGCCAGCAGGCCCATTGACAGAGTACTACGGAACACTGAAGCTTTCTTT. V usage is TRBV27 and J usage is TRBJ1-1; D is possibly TRBD1 (5 bases). Germline V gene data show CDR1 as MNHEY and CDR2 as SMNVEV (reference sequence). V was shortened by 6 bases and J by 1 base, with 21 bases between the two germline ends. This CDR3 is built from 17 residues.

The chain has TRBV28 and TRBJ1-1; tentative D call: TRBD1 (5 bases). CDR3 size: 14 residues. V was shortened by 7 bases and J by 1 base, with 13 bases between the two germline ends. Germline CDR1 reads MDHEN; CDR2 reads SYDVKM. CDR3 sequence: CASMVGRGNTEAFF. CDR3 in DNA: TGTGCCAGCATGGTTGGGAGGGGGAACACTGAAGCTTTCTTT.

The chain links TRBV29-1 to TRBJ2-3; 10 bases line up with TRBD2. This CDR3 has 14 residues. J lost 3 bases, V lost 6 bases, and 6 bases had no gene match. CDR1 SQVTM and CDR2 ANQGSEA come from the germline V gene. CDR3 amino acids: CSVPLAGSTDTQYF. The CDR3 region has the DNA TGCAGCGTCCCACTAGCGGGGTCAACAGATACGCAGTATTTT.

This clone came up a few times. The rearrangement joins TRBV11-2 to TRBJ1-1; TRBD1 aligns across 7 bases. The CDR3 length is 11 residues. V was pared by 6 bases and J by 7 bases, with 2 bases of the junction left unmatched. Germline assignment: CDR1 SGHAT and CDR2 FQNNGV. The CDR3 sequence is CASRDRSEAFF. In nucleotides, the CDR3 is TGTGCCAGCAGGGACAGGAGTGAAGCTTTCTTT.

The table lists this clone with a few counts. CDR3 sequence reads: CAISHRLSWTEAFF. CDR3 nucleotide sequence: TGTGCCATCAGCCACAGGCTGTCATGGACTGAAGCTTTCTTT. The V gene is TRBV10-3, the J gene TRBJ1-1, with D possibly being TRBD1 (5 bases). The CDR3 covers 14 residues. Trimming cost V 6 bases and J 5 bases, with 16 bases left between them. CDR1 and CDR2 (germline): ENHRY, SYGVKD.

This clone turned up a few times. The rearrangement uses TRBV2 and TRBJ1-2, with TRBD1 matching over 7 bases. This CDR3 has 13 amino acids. J gave up 6 bases and V 6 bases, and 7 bases lay outside the gene matches. The germline V gene encodes CDR1 SNHLY and CDR2 FYNNEI. The CDR3 sequence is CASRDGQVNGYTF. The CDR3 DNA follows: TGTGCCAGCAGGGACGGACAGGTCAATGGCTACACCTTC. The complete variable domain, with remaining parts taken from reference TRBV2 and TRBJ1-2, reads EPEVTQTPSHQVTQMGQEVILRCVPISNHLYFYWYRQILGQKVEFLVSFYNNEISEKSEIFDDQFSVERPDGSNFTLKIRSTKLEDSAMYFCASRDGQVNGYTFGSGTRLTVV.